This T cell receptor beta chain was captured in a study of cytomegalovirus exposure and HLA in healthy donors. Overall study: Membership in the Caucasian-associated ancestry cluster was found for around four fifths of 350 to 450 genotyped donors.

As concerns this clone: Its antigen is not known.

Between the trimmed V and J ends, which lost 4 bases and 2 bases, there was a span of 13 bases. The length of the CDR3 is 15 residues. The germline CDR1 and CDR2 sequences are LGHNA and YSLEER. Overall study results and limits: Earlier analysis looked at TCR beta V segments, and most were productive about 90% or about 30% of the time. The authors enumerated some 170 TCR beta chains as linked to cytomegalovirus.

PCR was performed using 60 Vbeta and 13 Jbeta primers. Sequencing used immunoSEQ multiplex PCR; TCRdb keeps in-frame clones, though not all of them. Among roughly 120,000 clones listed, roughly four fifths were seen once. The V call is TRBV4-3, the J call TRBJ2-3; TRBD2 is a possible D gene (6 bases). The TCR was taken from a male donor in good health and CMV-seropositive. The sequencing sample was made of PBMCs. CDR3 bases: TGCGCCAGCAGCCCGGGGACTTCCCCCACAGATACGCAGTATTTT. Translating it yields CASSPGTSPTDTQYF.